Following are 17 T cell receptor beta chains from one sample sequenced in a study of CD8+ T cells in alopecia areata. RNA was extracted and reverse transcribed into cDNA as the sequencing template. The table came from immunoSEQ multiplex PCR; TCRdb's copy has only in-frame clones and leaves some out. This table holds around 7,400 clones, approximately 70% found once. Obtained from alopecia areata patients were lesional scalp punch biopsies along with peripheral blood. The source was skin, collected at week 0. These receptors all come from a human donor with alopecia areata.

The genes are TRBV10-3 and TRBJ1-1; 7 nucleotides agree with TRBD1. Germline CDR1 is ENHRY and CDR2 is SYGVKD. Germline trimming cut 10 bases from V and 4 bases from J; bases unmatched to any gene: 18. The CDR3 contains 16 residues. CDR3 loop: CASSLTVGGGITEAFF. The CDR3 DNA follows: TGTGCCAGCAGCCTCACCGTAGGAGGGGGCATCACTGAAGCTTTCTTT.

This clone was counted only a few times. The CDR3, as DNA: TGCGCCAGCAGCCGGTCAACTAATGAAAAACTGTTTTTT. Its protein product is CASSRSTNEKLFF. This chain connects TRBV4-3 to TRBJ1-4; D remains ambiguous. The CDR3 sequence is 13 residues long. Germline V lookup: CDR1 LGHNA, CDR2 YSLEER. Trimming took off 4 bases at V and 0 bases at J, with 3 bases between the two ends.

Here the CDR3 reads CASSVEWGSTDTQYF. The CDR3 DNA reads as TGTGCCAGCAGCGTAGAGTGGGGGAGCACAGATACGCAGTATTTT. V and J are TRBV9 and TRBJ2-3; the D call may be TRBD1 or TRBD2 (5 bases each). The CDR3 is 15 residues long. V dropped 0 bases and J dropped 0 bases, with 8 bases sitting between them. Germline V CDR1 and CDR2: SGDLS, YYNGEE.

This clone occurred once. This sequence joins TRBV4-2 and TRBJ2-7; possible D gene TRBD2, 6 bases. CDR1 is LGHNA and CDR2 is YNFKEQ in the germline V gene. Between the trimmed V and J ends, which lost 1 base and 5 bases, there was a span of 15 bases. CDR3 length: 15 amino acids. CDR3 DNA sequence: TGTGCCAGCAGCCAAGGGGAGCGGGCTCCCCACGAGCAGTACTTC. Translation gives CASSQGERAPHEQYF.

V usage is TRBV27 and J usage is TRBJ1-2; no clear D. The CDR3 has 18 amino acids. V was shortened by 6 bases and J by 5 bases, with 28 bases between the two germline ends. Germline V gene data show CDR1 as MNHEY and CDR2 as SMNVEV (reference sequence). The CDR3 region has the DNA TGTGCCAGCAGCCCACTGTTAGCACCGGCATTCATTTTTTATGGCTACACCTTC. Encoded protein: CASSPLLAPAFIFYGYTF.

This chain links TRBV30 with TRBJ1-5, with D tentatively TRBD1 (6 bases). Trimming removed 6 bases from V and 0 bases from J, with 24 bases in between. There are 18 residues in the CDR3. The germline V gene encodes CDR1 GTSNPN and CDR2 SVGIG (reference sequence). The CDR3 nucleotides are TGTGCCTGTGTAAACATCGGGACACTTATTTATAGCAATCAGCCCCAGCATTTT. Translated, it gives CACVNIGTLIYSNQPQHF.

CDR3 region: CASRPGGGVTDTQYF. Written as DNA, the CDR3 is TGTGCCAGCAGGCCAGGGGGAGGTGTCACAGATACGCAGTATTTT. This chain uses TRBV6-5 with TRBJ2-3; D possibly corresponds to TRBD1 (7 bases). The germline CDR1 and CDR2 sequences are MNHEY and SVGAGI. The V and J ends lost 6 bases and 2 bases respectively, with 15 bases between them. CDR3 length: 15 amino acids.

The V gene is TRBV27, the J gene TRBJ2-1, with D possibly being TRBD1 (6 bases). From germline, CDR1 is MNHEY and CDR2 SMNVEV (reference sequence). The CDR3 spans 15 residues. Trimming pared 2 bases from V and 6 bases from J, leaving 14 bases between. The CDR3 sequence is CASSLGGRESNEQFF. For the CDR3, the DNA is TGTGCCAGCAGTTTAGGGGGCAGGGAGAGCAATGAGCAGTTCTTC.

This sequence joins TRBV6-1 and TRBJ1-1, with 8 positions matching TRBD1. The junction had 7 bases not matched to a gene; V was cut back by 1 base and J by 0 bases. CDR1 and CDR2 from the germline V gene are MNHNS and SASEGT. The CDR3 covers 17 residues. CDR3 DNA: TGTGCCAGCAGTGAAGGACAGGGGAGAGGAATGAACACTGAAGCTTTCTTT. Its protein is CASSEGQGRGMNTEAFF.

The CDR3 region has the DNA TGTGCCAGCAGCTCTGGGACAAGGGAAAATCAGCCCCAGCATTTT. This codes for CASSSGTRENQPQHF. V is TRBV7-4 and J is TRBJ1-5; perhaps TRBD1 as D (6 bases). Looked up from germline, CDR1 is SGHVT and CDR2 is SQSDAQ. This CDR3 is built from 15 residues. Trimming took off 4 bases at V and 4 bases at J, with 14 bases between the two ends.

The V and J genes are TRBV10-3 and TRBJ2-2; TRBD1 aligns across 7 bases. The CDR3 is 16 amino acids. V trimming: 6 bases; J trimming: 1 base; junction bases outside the gene matches: 8. CDR1 and CDR2 from the germline V gene are ENHRY and SYGVKD. Here the CDR3 reads CAIRDPGQQNTGELFF. As DNA, the CDR3 is TGTGCCATCAGAGACCCGGGACAGCAGAACACCGGGGAGCTGTTTTTT.

The table lists this clone with a count of one. This chain uses TRBV5-1 with TRBJ2-7; 8 bases line up with TRBD1. The germline V gene encodes CDR1 SGHRS and CDR2 YFSETQ. The V gene end was trimmed by 4 bases and the J gene end by 5 bases; junction bases not matched to a gene: 5. The CDR3 has 13 residues. Here the CDR3 reads CASSTDRAHEQYF. The CDR3 DNA reads as TGCGCCAGCAGCACGGACAGGGCCCACGAGCAGTACTTC. The complete variable domain, with remaining parts taken from reference TRBV5-1 and TRBJ2-7, reads KAGVTQTPRYLIKTRGQQVTLSCSPISGHRSVSWYQQTPGQGLQFLFEYFSETQRNKGNFPGRFSGRQFSNSRSEMNVSTLELGDSALYLCASSTDRAHEQYFGPGTRLTVT.

The rearrangement uses TRBV7-2 and TRBJ1-4, with unresolved D. Between the trimmed V and J ends, which lost 5 bases and 3 bases, there was a span of 13 bases. Germline-derived CDR1 and CDR2 are SGHTA and FQGNSA. CDR3 length: 15 amino acids. CDR3 bases: TGTGCCAGCAGCCCGCAGGCGGCGCCTAATGAAAAACTGTTTTTT. This codes for CASSPQAAPNEKLFF.

The chain uses TRBV7-2 and TRBJ1-1; TRBD1 is a possible D gene (6 bases). This CDR3 has 13 amino acids. From germline, CDR1 is SGHTA and CDR2 FQGNSA. V was cut by 5 bases and J by 6 bases, with 13 bases left in between. For the CDR3, the DNA is TGTGCCAGCAGCCCCGTTGAGGGGGCTGAAGCTTTCTTT. Translating gives CASSPVEGAEAFF.

The V call is TRBV19, the J call TRBJ2-5; weak D call: TRBD2 (7 bases). CDR1 and CDR2 (germline): LNHDA, SQIVND (reference sequence). CDR3 size: 13 residues. Trimming cost V 3 bases and J 8 bases, with 13 bases left between them. The CDR3 spells CASSIEGGRTQYF. The CDR3 DNA sequence: TGTGCCAGTAGTATTGAGGGGGGGAGAACCCAGTACTTC.

The J gene is TRBJ1-3, the V gene TRBV5-5; maybe TRBD1 (5 bases). CDR1 is SGHKS and CDR2 is YYEKEE in the germline V gene (reference sequence). This CDR3 is 16 amino acids long. Trimming shortened V by 0 bases and J by 1 base, and 11 bases separated the two germline ends. CDR3 loop: CASSLVVGGSGNTIYF. Here the CDR3 DNA reads TGTGCCAGCAGCTTGGTTGTGGGGGGATCTGGAAACACCATATATTTT.

This chain uses TRBV2 with TRBJ1-2; no firm D call. Germline V gene lookup returns CDR1 SNHLY and CDR2 FYNNEI. V shed 7 bases and J shed 8 bases, with 23 bases lying between them. CDR3 length equals 15 residues. CDR3 residues: CASTIQVSSFGGYTF. The CDR3 nucleotides read TGTGCCAGCACCATCCAGGTGTCTTCCTTTGGGGGCTACACCTTC.